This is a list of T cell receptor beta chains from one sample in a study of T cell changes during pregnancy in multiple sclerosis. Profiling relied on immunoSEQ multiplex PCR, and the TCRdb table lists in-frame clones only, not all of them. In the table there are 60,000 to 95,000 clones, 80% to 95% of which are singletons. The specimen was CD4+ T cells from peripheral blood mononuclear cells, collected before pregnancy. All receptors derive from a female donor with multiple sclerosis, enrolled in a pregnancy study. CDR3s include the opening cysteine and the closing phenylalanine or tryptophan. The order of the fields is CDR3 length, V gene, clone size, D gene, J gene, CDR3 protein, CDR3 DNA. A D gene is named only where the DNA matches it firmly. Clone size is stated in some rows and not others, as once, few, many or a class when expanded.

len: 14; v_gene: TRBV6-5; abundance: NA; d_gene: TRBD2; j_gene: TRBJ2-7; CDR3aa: CASSYSGRVYEQYF; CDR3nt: TGTGCCAGCAGTTACTCAGGGAGGGTTTACGAGCAGTACTTC
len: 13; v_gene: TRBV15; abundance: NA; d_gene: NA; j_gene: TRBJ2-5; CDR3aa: CATTTGTQETQYF; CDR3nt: TGTGCCACCACTACGGGAACCCAAGAGACCCAGTACTTC
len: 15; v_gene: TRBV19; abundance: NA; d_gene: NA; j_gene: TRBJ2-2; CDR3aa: CASSYTVTNTGELFF; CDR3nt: TGTGCCAGTAGTTATACGGTCACGAACACCGGGGAGCTGTTTTTT
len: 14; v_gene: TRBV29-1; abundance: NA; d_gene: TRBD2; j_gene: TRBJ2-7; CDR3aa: CSVEERREIGEQYF; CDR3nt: TGCAGCGTTGAAGAAAGGCGGGAGATCGGCGAGCAGTACTTC
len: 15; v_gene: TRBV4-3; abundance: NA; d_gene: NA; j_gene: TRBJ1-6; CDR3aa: CASSQGGQKNSPLHF; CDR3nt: TGCGCCAGCAGCCAAGGCGGTCAGAAAAATTCACCCCTCCACTTT
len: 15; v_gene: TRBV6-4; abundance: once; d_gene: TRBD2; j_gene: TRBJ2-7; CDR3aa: CASSDRTSGSYEQYF; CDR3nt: TGTGCCAGCAGTGACCGGACTAGCGGGAGCTACGAGCAGTACTTC
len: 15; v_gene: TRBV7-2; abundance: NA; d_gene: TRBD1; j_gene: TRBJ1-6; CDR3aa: CASSTPGQGATPLHF; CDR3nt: TGTGCCAGCAGCACCCCGGGACAGGGCGCGACACCCCTCCACTTT
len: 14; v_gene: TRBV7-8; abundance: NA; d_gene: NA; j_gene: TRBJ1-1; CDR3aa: CASSLTQSNTEAFF; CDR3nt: TGTGCCAGCAGCTTAACACAGTCGAACACTGAAGCTTTCTTT
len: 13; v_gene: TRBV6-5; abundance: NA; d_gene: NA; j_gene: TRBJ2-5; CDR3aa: CASSQKGGKTQYF; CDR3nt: TGTGCCAGCAGTCAGAAGGGAGGAAAGACCCAGTACTTC
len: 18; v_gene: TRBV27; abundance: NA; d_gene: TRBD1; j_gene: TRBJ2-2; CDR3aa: CASSFITGTGSKAGELFF; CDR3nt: TGTGCCAGCAGTTTTATAACCGGGACAGGGTCTAAAGCCGGGGAGCTGTTTTTT
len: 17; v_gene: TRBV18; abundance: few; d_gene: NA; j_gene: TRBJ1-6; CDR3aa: CASSQTTMTAYNSPLHF; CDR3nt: TGTGCCAGCTCACAAACCACGATGACAGCCTATAATTCACCCCTCCACTTT
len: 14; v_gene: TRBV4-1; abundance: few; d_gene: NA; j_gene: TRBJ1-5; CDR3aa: CASSQEEGVQPQHF; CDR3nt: TGCGCCAGCAGCCAAGAAGAAGGGGTTCAGCCCCAGCATTTT
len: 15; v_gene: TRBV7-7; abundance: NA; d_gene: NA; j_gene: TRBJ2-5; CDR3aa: CASSLYNGVQETQYF; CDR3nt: TGTGCCAGCAGCTTATACAACGGGGTACAAGAGACCCAGTACTTC
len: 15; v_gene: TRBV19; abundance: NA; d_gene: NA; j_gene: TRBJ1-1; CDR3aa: CASSIDHPSRTEAFF; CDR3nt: TGTGCCAGTAGTATAGATCACCCGAGTCGCACTGAAGCTTTCTTT
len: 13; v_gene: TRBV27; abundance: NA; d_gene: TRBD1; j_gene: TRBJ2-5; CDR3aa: CASSRTGWETQYF; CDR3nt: TGTGCCAGCAGTCGGACAGGTTGGGAGACCCAGTACTTC
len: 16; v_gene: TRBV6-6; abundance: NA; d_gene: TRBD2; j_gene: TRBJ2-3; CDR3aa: CASSYPTSGGGDTQYF; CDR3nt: TGTGCCAGCAGTTACCCGACTAGCGGGGGAGGAGATACGCAGTATTTT
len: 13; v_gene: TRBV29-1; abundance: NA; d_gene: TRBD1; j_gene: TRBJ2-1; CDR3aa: CSAEGQGGHEQFF; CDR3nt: TGCAGCGCCGAGGGACAGGGTGGGCATGAGCAGTTCTTC
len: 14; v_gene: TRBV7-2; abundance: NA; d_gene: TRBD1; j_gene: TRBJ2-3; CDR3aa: CASSSPRRGITQYF; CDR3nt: TGTGCCAGCAGCTCCCCTCGCAGGGGGATAACGCAGTATTTT
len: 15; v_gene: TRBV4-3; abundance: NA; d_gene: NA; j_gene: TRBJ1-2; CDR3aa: CASSQVVPANYGYTF; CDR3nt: TGCGCCAGCAGCCAAGTAGTTCCCGCTAACTATGGCTACACCTTC
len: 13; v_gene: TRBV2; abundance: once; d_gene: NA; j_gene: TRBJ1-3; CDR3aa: CASRTDSGNTIYF; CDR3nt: TGTGCCAGCAGGACAGACTCTGGAAACACCATATATTTT
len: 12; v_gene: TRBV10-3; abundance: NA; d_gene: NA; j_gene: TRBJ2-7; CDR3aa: CAISDRAYEQYF; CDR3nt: TGTGCCATCAGTGACAGGGCTTACGAGCAGTACTTC
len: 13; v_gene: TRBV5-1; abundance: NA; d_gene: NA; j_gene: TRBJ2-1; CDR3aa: CASRGGADNEQFF; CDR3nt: TGCGCCAGCAGGGGAGGAGCGGACAATGAGCAGTTCTTC
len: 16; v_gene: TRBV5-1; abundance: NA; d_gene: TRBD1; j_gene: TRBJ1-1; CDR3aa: CASSLTDRGRITEAFF; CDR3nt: TGCGCCAGCAGCTTGACGGACAGGGGGCGCATCACTGAAGCTTTCTTT
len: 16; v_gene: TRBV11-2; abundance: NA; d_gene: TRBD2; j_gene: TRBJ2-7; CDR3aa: CASSLVGSGRTYEQYF; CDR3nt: TGTGCCAGCAGCTTAGTGGGTAGCGGGAGGACCTACGAGCAGTACTTC
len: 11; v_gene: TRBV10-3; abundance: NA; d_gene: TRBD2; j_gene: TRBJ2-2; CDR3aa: CAIGGAGELFF; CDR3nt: TGTGCCATCGGGGGGGCCGGGGAGCTGTTTTTT
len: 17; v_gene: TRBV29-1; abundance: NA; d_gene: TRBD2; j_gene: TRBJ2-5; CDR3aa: CSVKVGLAGSSLETQYF; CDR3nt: TGCAGCGTCAAGGTCGGGCTAGCGGGATCGTCACTGGAGACCCAGTACTTC
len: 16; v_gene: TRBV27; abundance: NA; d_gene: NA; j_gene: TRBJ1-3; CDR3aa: CASSLSKEGARNTIYF; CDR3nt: TGTGCCAGCAGTTTATCGAAGGAGGGCGCTAGAAACACCATATATTTT
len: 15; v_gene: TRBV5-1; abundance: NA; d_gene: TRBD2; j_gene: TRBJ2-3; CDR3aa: CASSFGSGASDTQYF; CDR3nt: TGCGCCAGCAGCTTCGGTAGCGGGGCCTCAGATACGCAGTATTTT
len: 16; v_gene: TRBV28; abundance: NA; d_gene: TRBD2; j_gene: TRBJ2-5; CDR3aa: CASSSPASGNQETQYF; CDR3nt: TGTGCCAGCAGTTCTCCTGCTAGCGGGAACCAAGAGACCCAGTACTTC
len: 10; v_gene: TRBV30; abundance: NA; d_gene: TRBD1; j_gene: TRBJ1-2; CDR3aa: CAWGQGRYTF; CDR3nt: TGTGCCTGGGGACAGGGGCGCTACACCTTC
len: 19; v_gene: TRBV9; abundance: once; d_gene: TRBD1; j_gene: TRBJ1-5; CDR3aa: CASSETLKVKTGSNQPQHF; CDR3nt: TGTGCCAGCAGCGAGACACTAAAAGTGAAGACAGGGAGCAATCAGCCCCAGCATTTT
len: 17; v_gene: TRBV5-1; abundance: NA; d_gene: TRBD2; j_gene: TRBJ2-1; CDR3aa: CASSLGLAGGKQDEQFF; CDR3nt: TGCGCCAGCAGCTTGGGGCTAGCGGGGGGAAAACAGGATGAGCAGTTCTTC
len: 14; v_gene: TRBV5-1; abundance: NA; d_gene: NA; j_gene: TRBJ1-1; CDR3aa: CASSFGLGSTEAFF; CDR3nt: TGCGCCAGCAGCTTTGGACTCGGAAGCACTGAAGCTTTCTTT
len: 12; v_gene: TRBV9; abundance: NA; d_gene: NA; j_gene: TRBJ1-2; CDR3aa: CASSPSDYGYTF; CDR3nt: TGTGCCAGCAGCCCGTCAGACTATGGCTACACCTTC
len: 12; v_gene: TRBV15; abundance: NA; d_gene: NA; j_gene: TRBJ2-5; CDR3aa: CATSSGRETQYF; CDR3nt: TGTGCCACCAGCAGTGGGAGGGAGACCCAGTACTTC
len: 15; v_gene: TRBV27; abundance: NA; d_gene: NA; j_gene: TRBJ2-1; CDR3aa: CASSPTPVSSNEQFF; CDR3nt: TGTGCCAGCAGTCCCACCCCGGTTAGTTCCAATGAGCAGTTCTTC
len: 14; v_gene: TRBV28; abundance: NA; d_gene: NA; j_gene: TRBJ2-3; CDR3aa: CASGTGGAKDTQYF; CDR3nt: TGTGCCAGCGGGACGGGGGGCGCAAAAGATACGCAGTATTTT
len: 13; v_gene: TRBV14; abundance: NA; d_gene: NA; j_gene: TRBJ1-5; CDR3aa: CASSLRPELPQHF; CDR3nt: TGTGCCAGCAGCTTACGACCGGAGCTCCCCCAGCATTTT
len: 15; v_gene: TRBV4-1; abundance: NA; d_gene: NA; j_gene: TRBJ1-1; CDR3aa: CASSQVVTGNTEAFF; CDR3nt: TGCGCCAGCAGCCAAGTAGTTACAGGTAACACTGAAGCTTTCTTT
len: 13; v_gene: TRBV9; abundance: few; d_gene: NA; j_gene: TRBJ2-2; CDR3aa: CASSVLGFGELFF; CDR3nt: TGTGCCAGCAGCGTGCTAGGATTCGGGGAGCTGTTTTTT
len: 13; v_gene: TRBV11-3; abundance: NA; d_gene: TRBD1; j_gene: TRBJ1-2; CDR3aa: CASRDRANYGYTF; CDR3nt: TGTGCCAGCAGGGACAGGGCTAACTATGGCTACACCTTC
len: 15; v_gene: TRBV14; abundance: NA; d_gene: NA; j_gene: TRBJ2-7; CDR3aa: CASSHFRRGSYEQYF; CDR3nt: TGTGCCAGCAGCCATTTCCGCAGGGGCTCCTACGAGCAGTACTTC
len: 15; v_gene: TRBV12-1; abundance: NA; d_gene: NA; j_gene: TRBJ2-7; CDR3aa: CASSFVEPSSYEQYF; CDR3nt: TGTGCCAGCAGCTTTGTTGAACCTAGCTCCTACGAGCAGTACTTC
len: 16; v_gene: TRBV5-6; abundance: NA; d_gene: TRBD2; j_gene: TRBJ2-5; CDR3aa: CASSRGLAGVGETQYF; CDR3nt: TGTGCCAGCAGCCGAGGACTAGCGGGAGTCGGGGAGACCCAGTACTTC
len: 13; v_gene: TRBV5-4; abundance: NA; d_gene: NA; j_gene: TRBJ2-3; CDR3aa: CASSFSSTDTQYF; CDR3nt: TGTGCCAGCAGCTTTAGCAGCACAGATACGCAGTATTTT
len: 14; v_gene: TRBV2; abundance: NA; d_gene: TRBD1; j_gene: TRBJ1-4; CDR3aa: CASIIGTGNEKLFF; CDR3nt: TGTGCCAGCATTATCGGGACAGGGAATGAAAAACTGTTTTTT
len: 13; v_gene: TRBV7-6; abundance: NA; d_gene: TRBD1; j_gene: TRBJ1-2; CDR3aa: CASSSGQGHGYTF; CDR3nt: TGTGCCAGCAGCTCGGGACAGGGGCATGGCTACACCTTC
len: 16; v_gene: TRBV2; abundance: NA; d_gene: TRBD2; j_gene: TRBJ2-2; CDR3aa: CAILSRLAGNTGELFF; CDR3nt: TGTGCCATTCTTTCTCGACTAGCGGGGAACACCGGGGAGCTGTTTTTT
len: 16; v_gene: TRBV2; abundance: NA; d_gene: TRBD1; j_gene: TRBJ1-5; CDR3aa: CASSLHRGQGNQPQHF; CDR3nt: TGTGCCAGCAGCCTTCACAGGGGGCAAGGCAATCAGCCCCAGCATTTT
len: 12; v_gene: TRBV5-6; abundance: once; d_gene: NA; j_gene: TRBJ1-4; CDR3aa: CASSRGNGKLFF; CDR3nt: TGTGCCAGCAGCCGCGGAAACGGAAAACTGTTTTTT
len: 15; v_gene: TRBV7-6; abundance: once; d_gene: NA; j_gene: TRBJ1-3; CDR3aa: CASSSGHHSGNTIYF; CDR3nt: TGTGCCAGCAGCTCGGGACACCACTCTGGAAACACCATATATTTT
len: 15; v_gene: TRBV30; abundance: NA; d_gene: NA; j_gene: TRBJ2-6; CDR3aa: CAWSRRDLRANVLTF; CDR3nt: TGTGCCTGGAGCCGAAGAGATCTTAGGGCCAACGTCCTGACTTTC